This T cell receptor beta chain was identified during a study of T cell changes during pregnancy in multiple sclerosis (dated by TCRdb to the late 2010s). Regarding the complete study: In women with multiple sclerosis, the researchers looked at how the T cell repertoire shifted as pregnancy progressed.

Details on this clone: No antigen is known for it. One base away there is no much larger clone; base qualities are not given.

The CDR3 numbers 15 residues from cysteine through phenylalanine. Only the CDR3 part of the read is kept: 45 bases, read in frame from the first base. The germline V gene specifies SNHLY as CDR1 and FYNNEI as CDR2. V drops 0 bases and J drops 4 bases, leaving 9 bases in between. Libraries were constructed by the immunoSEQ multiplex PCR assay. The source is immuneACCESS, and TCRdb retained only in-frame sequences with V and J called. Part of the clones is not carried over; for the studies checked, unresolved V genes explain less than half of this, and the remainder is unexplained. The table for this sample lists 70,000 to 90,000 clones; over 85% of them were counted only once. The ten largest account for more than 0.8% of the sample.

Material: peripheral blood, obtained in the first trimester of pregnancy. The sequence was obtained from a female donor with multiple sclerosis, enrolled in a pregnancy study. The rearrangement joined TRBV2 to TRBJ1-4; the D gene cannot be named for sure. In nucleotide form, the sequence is TGTGCCAGCAGTGAAGCGTCGGCGGTTAATGAAAAACTGTTTTTT. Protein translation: CASSEASAVNEKLFF.